One and the same sample provided the 24 T cell receptor beta chains below, sequenced in a study of T cell responses to AZD1222 COVID-19 vaccine. Clones were read by immunoSEQ multiplex PCR, and TCRdb kept only the in-frame ones, dropping some. The sample shows approximately 150,000 clones, approximately 90% of them seen only once. The input for sequencing was peripheral blood, taken on day 0 of AZD1222 vaccination. The receptors come from an adult in good health.

The chain links TRBV27 to TRBJ2-4, with 11 positions matching TRBD2. The CDR3 spans 18 residues. V lost 4 bases and J lost 11; bases outside the gene matches: 19. Per the germline V gene, CDR1 is MNHEY and CDR2 is SMNVEV (reference sequence). The CDR3, as DNA: TGTGCCAGCAGTTCCTCCTGGACTAGCGGGCGCCAGGAGATCGTTCAGTACTTC. This codes for CASSSSWTSGRQEIVQYF.

This clone appeared a few times. The chain recombines TRBV28 with TRBJ1-1, with D unresolved. This CDR3 comprises 12 residues. Trimming removed 7 bases at V and 7 bases at J, with 13 bases between. CDR1 is MDHEN and CDR2 is SYDVKM in the germline V gene. The CDR3 bases are TGTGCCAGCACCCCGAATAGGCTTGAAGCTTTCTTT. Protein product: CASTPNRLEAFF. Using reference TRBV28 and TRBJ1-1 for the parts outside the CDR3, the full variable domain is DVKVTQSSRYLVKRTGEKVFLECVQDMDHENMFWYRQDPGLGLRLIYFSYDVKMKEKGDIPEGYSVSREKKERFSLILESASTNQTSMYLCASTPNRLEAFFGQGTRLTVV.

The genes are TRBV24-1 and TRBJ1-1, with D hard to call. The CDR3 spans 13 residues. V was cut by 11 bases and J by 5 bases, with 17 bases left in between. Germline lookup yields CDR1 KGHDR and CDR2 SFDVKD. CDR3: CANPRCRDTEAFF. As DNA, the CDR3 is TGTGCCAACCCGCGGTGTAGGGATACTGAAGCTTTCTTT.

The chain uses TRBV27 and TRBJ1-6, with D hard to call. Trimming shortened V by 7 bases and J by 0 bases, and 7 bases separated the two germline ends. The CDR3 length is 14 residues. The V gene's germline CDR1 is MNHEY and CDR2 SMNVEV (reference sequence). CDR3 in amino acids: CASTLSSYNSPLHF. The CDR3 region has the DNA TGTGCCAGCACCTTAAGCTCCTATAATTCACCCCTCCACTTT.

The chain links TRBV14 to TRBJ1-1; possibly TRBD1 for D (5 bases). V was pared by 0 bases and J by 9 bases, with 14 bases between. Germline CDR1 is SGHDN and CDR2 is FVKESK. The CDR3 loop spans 14 amino acids. The CDR3 region has the DNA TGTGCCAGCAGCCAAGATTTTCCGACAGTCAAAGCTTTCTTT. Translating it yields CASSQDFPTVKAFF. The entire variable domain, with the rest obtained from reference TRBV14 and TRBJ1-1, is as follows: EAGVTQFPSHSVIEKGQTVTLRCDPISGHDNLYWYRRVMGKEIKFLLHFVKESKQDESGMPNNRFLAERTGGTYSTLKVQPAELEDSGVYFCASSQDFPTVKAFFGQGTRLTVV.

V is TRBV18 and J is TRBJ2-1; possible D gene TRBD1, 6 bases. There are 14 residues in the CDR3. Germline V gives CDR1 KGHSH, CDR2 LQKENI. V lost 3 bases, J lost 5 bases, and 11 bases lay in between. CDR3 region: CASSPQGLNNEQFF. Here the CDR3 DNA reads TGTGCCAGCTCACCGCAGGGGCTCAACAATGAGCAGTTCTTC.

The chain carries TRBV27 and TRBJ2-7, with TRBD2 matching over 15 bases. Germline-derived CDR1 and CDR2 are MNHEY and SMNVEV (reference sequence). This CDR3 spans 15 amino acids. The trim removed 5 bases at V and 3 bases at J, leaving 2 bases unmatched. Written as DNA, the CDR3 is TGTGCCAGCAGTCAGGGACTAGCGGGAGGCTACGAGCAGTACTTC. Translating gives CASSQGLAGGYEQYF.

The chain couples TRBV4-2 to TRBJ1-1; TRBD1 is a possible D gene (6 bases). The germline CDR1 and CDR2 sequences are LGHNA and YNFKEQ. Trimming took off 0 bases at V and 8 bases at J, with 13 bases between the two ends. The CDR3 has 14 amino acids. Here the CDR3 reads CASSQDRGGAEAFF. CDR3 bases: TGTGCCAGCAGCCAAGATCGGGGGGGCGCGGAAGCTTTCTTT.

V is TRBV29-1 and J is TRBJ1-3; D gene ambiguous. V lost 4 bases and J 1 base, leaving 8 bases between the germline ends. This CDR3 region has 13 residues. CDR1 is SQVTM and CDR2 is ANQGSEA in the germline V gene. The CDR3 region is CSVVHGSGNTIYF. The CDR3 DNA reads as TGCAGCGTTGTACACGGATCTGGAAACACCATATATTTT.

The J gene is TRBJ2-1, the V gene TRBV7-2, with TRBD2 matching over 7 bases. Trimming took 0 bases from V and 6 from J; bases not matched to a gene: 8. The CDR3 is 16 residues long. CDR1 SGHTA and CDR2 FQGNSA come from the germline V gene. CDR3 nucleotide sequence: TGTGCCAGCAGCTTAGCGCTAATAGCGGGTGCCAATGAGCAGTTCTTC. Translating it yields CASSLALIAGANEQFF.

This clone was observed once. The J gene is TRBJ2-7, the V gene TRBV19, with 8 bases matching TRBD1. This CDR3 has 16 residues. Germline CDR1 LNHDA, CDR2 SQIVND (reference sequence). With 5 bases clipped from V and 3 bases from J, the junction kept 12 bases outside the gene matches. Written as DNA, the CDR3 is TGTGCCAGTAGTGCCGGGACAGGTTTTAGCCTCTACGAGCAGTACTTC. Protein: CASSAGTGFSLYEQYF.

The chain employs TRBV14 and TRBJ2-7; 14 positions agree with TRBD2. The CDR3 has 16 residues. Germline V lookup: CDR1 SGHDN, CDR2 FVKESK. J was trimmed by 10 bases and V by 2 bases; bases with no gene match: 10. The CDR3 loop is CASSQQTTGLAGEQYF. The CDR3 bases are TGTGCCAGCAGCCAACAAACCACGGGACTAGCGGGAGAACAGTACTTC.

The CDR3, as DNA: TGTGCCAGCAGCCGAGGTCAGGGGTCCTACAATGAGCAGTTCTTC. Translation: CASSRGQGSYNEQFF. This chain links TRBV7-9 with TRBJ2-1; maybe TRBD1 (6 bases). This CDR3 is 15 amino acids long. Trimming pared 5 bases from V and 1 base from J, leaving 12 bases between. Germline CDR1 SEHNR, CDR2 FQNEAQ (reference sequence).

CDR3 DNA sequence: TGTGCCAGCAGTTACAAACAGATGAACACTGAAGCTTTCTTT. Its protein product is CASSYKQMNTEAFF. V and J are TRBV6-5 and TRBJ1-1; D is ambiguous. CDR1 and CDR2 (germline): MNHEY, SVGAGI. V was pared by 2 bases and J by 0 bases, with 7 bases between. This CDR3 has 14 amino acids.

The chain recombines TRBV6-5 with TRBJ2-7; the match to TRBD2 covers 7 bases. This CDR3 has 15 amino acids. After removal of 4 bases from V and 7 bases from J, the junction contained 13 bases not matched to a gene. Per the germline V gene, CDR1 is MNHEY and CDR2 is SVGAGI. CDR3 coding DNA: TGTGCCAGCAGTTCCTTAGCGGGCGAGAGGGCGGAGCAGTACTTC. This sequence encodes CASSSLAGERAEQYF.

This chain connects TRBV6-5 to TRBJ1-1; no clear D gene. CDR1 and CDR2 (germline): MNHEY, SVGAGI. The CDR3 has 14 amino acids. V was clipped by 7 bases and J by 0 bases, with 12 bases between them. CDR3 protein: CASTSGVMNTEAFF. The CDR3 region has the DNA TGTGCCAGCACCTCAGGCGTAATGAACACTGAAGCTTTCTTT.

The chain links TRBV29-1 to TRBJ2-1; 12 bases match TRBD1. Germline CDR1 is SQVTM and CDR2 is ANQGSEA. V lost 0 bases and J lost 7; bases outside the gene matches: 7. CDR3 length: 16 amino acids. CDR3 DNA sequence: TGCAGCGTTGAAGATCGGGGACAGGGGGCGAGGAATGAGCAGTTCTTC. Translating it yields CSVEDRGQGARNEQFF.

This clone came up a few times. The genes are TRBV2 and TRBJ1-1; 8 bases map to TRBD1. J lost 3 bases, V lost 7 bases, and 10 bases had no gene match. The CDR3 totals 15 residues. Germline V gives CDR1 SNHLY, CDR2 FYNNEI. CDR3 in DNA: TGTGCCAGCAATACTCCACAGGGGGTTGACACTGAAGCTTTCTTT. This encodes CASNTPQGVDTEAFF.

The genes are TRBV5-4 and TRBJ2-1; no firm D call. The ends were cut back, 0 bases at V and 10 bases at J, with 5 bases in the middle. The CDR3 totals 11 residues. Germline loops: CDR1 SGHNT, CDR2 YYREEE (reference sequence). CDR3 DNA sequence: TGTGCCAGCAGCTTGGACGGAGAGCAGTTCTTC. This encodes CASSLDGEQFF.

The chain uses TRBV11-2 and TRBJ1-4, with 8 bases fitting TRBD1. This CDR3 region has 16 residues. V dropped 4 bases and J dropped 7; count of bases not matched to a gene: 11. Germline CDR1 is SGHAT and CDR2 is FQNNGV. CDR3 sequence: CASSSQGAGYGEKLFF. The CDR3, as DNA: TGTGCCAGCAGCTCCCAGGGGGCAGGGTACGGTGAAAAACTGTTTTTT.

The chain combines TRBV9 with TRBJ2-7; the D call may be TRBD1 or TRBD2 (6 bases each). CDR3 length equals 15 residues. V dropped 4 bases and J dropped 2 bases, with 16 bases sitting between them. Germline V gene sequence: CDR1 SGDLS, CDR2 YYNGEE. CDR3 DNA: TGTGCCAGCAGCCGGGCTGGGGGGCCTACCTACGAGCAGTACTTC. Translated, it gives CASSRAGGPTYEQYF.

The CDR3 region is CASSKLLAFHYNEQFF. In DNA, the CDR3 is TGTGCCAGCAGCAAGCTACTAGCTTTCCACTACAATGAGCAGTTCTTC. This sequence joins TRBV7-8 and TRBJ2-1; D is perhaps TRBD2 (6 bases). CDR3 length: 16 residues. V was pared by 5 bases and J by 3 bases, with 17 bases between. Germline V lookup: CDR1 SGHVS, CDR2 FQNEAQ.

This clone has a single count. The V and J genes are TRBV13 and TRBJ1-4; possible D gene TRBD1, 5 bases. Trimming pared 5 bases from V and 1 base from J, leaving 14 bases between. The CDR3 extends over 16 amino acids. Germline V lookup: CDR1 PRHDT, CDR2 FYEKMQ (reference sequence). The CDR3, as DNA: TGTGCCAGCAGCAAGGACGGGGGGGTAACTAATGAAAAACTGTTTTTT. It translates to CASSKDGGVTNEKLFF.

This rearrangement joins TRBV28 to TRBJ2-1, with TRBD2 identical over 11 bases. J gave up 7 bases and V 5 bases, and 7 bases lay outside the gene matches. Germline CDR1 and CDR2: MDHEN and SYDVKM. This CDR3 spans 15 amino acids. CDR3 DNA: TGTGCCAGCAGTCCCTGGCTAGCGGGAGGAAATGAGCAGTTCTTC. Encoded protein: CASSPWLAGGNEQFF.